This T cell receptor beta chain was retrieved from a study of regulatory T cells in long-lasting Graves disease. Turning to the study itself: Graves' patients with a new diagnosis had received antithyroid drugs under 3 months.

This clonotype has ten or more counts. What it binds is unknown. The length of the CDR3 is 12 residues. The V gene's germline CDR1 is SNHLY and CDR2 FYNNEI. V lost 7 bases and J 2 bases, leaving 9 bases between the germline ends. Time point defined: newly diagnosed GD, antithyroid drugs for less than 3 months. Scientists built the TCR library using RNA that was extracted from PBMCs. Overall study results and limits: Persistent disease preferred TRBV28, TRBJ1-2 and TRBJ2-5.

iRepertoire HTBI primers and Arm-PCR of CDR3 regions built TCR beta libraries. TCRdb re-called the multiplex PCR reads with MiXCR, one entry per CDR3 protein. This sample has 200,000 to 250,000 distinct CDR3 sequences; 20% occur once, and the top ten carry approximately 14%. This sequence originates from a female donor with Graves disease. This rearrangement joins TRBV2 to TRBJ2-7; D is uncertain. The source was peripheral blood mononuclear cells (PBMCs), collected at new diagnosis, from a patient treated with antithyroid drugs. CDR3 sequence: CASKGRAYEQYF. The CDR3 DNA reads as TGTGCCAGCAAAGGTAGAGCCTACGAGCAGTACTTC.